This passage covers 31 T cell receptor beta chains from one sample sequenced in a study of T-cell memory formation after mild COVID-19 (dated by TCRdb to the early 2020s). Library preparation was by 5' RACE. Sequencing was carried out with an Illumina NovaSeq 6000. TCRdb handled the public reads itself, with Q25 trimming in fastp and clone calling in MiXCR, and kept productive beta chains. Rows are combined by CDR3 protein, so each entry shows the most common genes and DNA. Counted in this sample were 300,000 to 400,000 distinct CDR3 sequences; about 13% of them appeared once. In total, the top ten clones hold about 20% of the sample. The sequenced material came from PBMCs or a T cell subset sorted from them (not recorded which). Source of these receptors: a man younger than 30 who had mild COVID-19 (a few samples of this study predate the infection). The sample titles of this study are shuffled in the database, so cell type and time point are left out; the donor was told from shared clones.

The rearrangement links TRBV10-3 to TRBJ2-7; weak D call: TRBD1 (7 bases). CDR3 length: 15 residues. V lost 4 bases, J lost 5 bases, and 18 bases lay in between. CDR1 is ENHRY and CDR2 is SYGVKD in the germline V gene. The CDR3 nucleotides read TGTGCCATCAGTGGTCAGGAGGGGGCTGTAGACGAGCAGTACTTC. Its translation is CAISGQEGAVDEQYF.

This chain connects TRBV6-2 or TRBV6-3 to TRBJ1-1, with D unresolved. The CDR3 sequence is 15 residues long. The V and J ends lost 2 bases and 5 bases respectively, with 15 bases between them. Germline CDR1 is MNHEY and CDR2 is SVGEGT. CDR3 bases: TGTGCCAGCAGTTACACCCTGGACGGATCGACTGAAGCTTTCTTT. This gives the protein CASSYTLDGSTEAFF.

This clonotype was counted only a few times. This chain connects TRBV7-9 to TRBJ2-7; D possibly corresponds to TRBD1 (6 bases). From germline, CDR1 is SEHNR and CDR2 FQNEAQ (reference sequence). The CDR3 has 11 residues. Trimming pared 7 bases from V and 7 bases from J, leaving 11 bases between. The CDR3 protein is CASTQGREQYF. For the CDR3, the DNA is TGTGCCAGCACCCAGGGGCGAGAGCAGTACTTC.

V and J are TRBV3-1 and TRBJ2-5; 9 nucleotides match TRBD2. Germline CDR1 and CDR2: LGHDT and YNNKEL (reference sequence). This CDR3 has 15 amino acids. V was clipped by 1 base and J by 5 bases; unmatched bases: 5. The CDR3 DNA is TGTGCCAGCAGCCAAGGGGTAGCGGGAGAGGAGACCCAGTACTTC. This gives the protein CASSQGVAGEETQYF.

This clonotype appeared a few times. DNA of the CDR3: TGCGCCAGCAAGAATCAGGGTTTTGGCACTGAAGCTTTCTTT. This encodes CASKNQGFGTEAFF. The chain couples TRBV5-1 to TRBJ1-1; the D gene is possibly TRBD1 (5 bases). The germline V and J ends were trimmed by 6 bases and 4 bases, with 16 bases remaining between them. CDR3 length: 14 residues. The germline V gene encodes CDR1 SGHRS and CDR2 YFSETQ.

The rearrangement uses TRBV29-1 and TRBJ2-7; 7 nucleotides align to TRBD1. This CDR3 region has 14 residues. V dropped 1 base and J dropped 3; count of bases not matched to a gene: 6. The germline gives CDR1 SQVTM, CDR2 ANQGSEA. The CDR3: CSVEVRGQNYEQYF. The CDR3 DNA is TGCAGCGTTGAAGTACGGGGACAGAACTACGAGCAGTACTTC.

The DNA for the CDR3 is TGTGCCAGCAGTTTAGCGGGTGCCTATAGCAATCAGCCCCAGCATTTT. Translating gives CASSLAGAYSNQPQHF. The chain couples TRBV12-3 or TRBV12-4 to TRBJ1-5; D unresolved. The CDR3 spans 16 residues. The V and J ends lost 0 bases and 0 bases respectively, with 9 bases between them.

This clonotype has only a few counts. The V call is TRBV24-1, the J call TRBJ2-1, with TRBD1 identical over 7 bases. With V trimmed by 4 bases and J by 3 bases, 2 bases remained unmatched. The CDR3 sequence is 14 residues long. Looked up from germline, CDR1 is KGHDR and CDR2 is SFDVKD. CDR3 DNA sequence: TGTGCCACCAGTGAGTCAGGGGGCTACAATGAGCAGTTCTTC. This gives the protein CATSESGGYNEQFF.

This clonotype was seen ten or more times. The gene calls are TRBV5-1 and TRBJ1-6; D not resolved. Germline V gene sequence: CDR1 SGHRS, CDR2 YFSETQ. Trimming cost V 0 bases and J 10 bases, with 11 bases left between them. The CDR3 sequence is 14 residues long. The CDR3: CASSLEQPGSPLHF. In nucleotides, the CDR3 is TGCGCCAGCAGCTTGGAACAGCCCGGATCACCCCTCCACTTT.

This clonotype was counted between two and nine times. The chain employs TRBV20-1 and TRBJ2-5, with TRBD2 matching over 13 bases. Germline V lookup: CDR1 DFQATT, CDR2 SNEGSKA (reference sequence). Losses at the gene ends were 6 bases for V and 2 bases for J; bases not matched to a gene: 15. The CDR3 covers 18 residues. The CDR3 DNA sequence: TGCAGTGCCTTATCCGGGACTAGCGGGATTCCCATACAAGAGACCCAGTACTTC. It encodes CSALSGTSGIPIQETQYF.

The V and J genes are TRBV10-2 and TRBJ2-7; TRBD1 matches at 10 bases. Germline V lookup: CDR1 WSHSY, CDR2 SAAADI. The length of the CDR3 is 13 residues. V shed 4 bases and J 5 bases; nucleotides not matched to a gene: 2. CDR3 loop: CASSGQGAHEQYV. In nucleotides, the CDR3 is TGCGCCAGCAGTGGACAGGGGGCCCACGAGCAGTACGTC.

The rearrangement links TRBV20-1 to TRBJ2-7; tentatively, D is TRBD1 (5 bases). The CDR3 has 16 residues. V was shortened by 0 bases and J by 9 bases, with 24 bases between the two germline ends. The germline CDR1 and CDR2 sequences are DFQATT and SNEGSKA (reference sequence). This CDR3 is CSARDLGLGAGSRQYV. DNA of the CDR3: TGCAGTGCTAGAGATTTAGGGCTGGGTGCAGGGTCAAGGCAGTACGTC.

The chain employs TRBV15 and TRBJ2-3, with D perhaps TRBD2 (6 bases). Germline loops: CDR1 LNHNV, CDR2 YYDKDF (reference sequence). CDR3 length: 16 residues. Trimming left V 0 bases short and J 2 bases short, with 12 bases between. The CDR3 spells CATSRDRARDTDTQYF. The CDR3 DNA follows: TGTGCCACCAGCAGAGACAGGGCGCGGGACACAGATACGCAGTATTTT.

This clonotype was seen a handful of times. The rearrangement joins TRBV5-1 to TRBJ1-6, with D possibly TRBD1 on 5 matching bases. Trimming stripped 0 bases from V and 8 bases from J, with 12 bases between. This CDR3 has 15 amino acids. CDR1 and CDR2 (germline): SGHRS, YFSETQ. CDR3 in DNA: TGCGCCAGCAGCTTGGTCCATCCGGGGGATTCACCCCTCCACTTT. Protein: CASSLVHPGDSPLHF. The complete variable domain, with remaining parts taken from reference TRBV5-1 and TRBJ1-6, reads KAGVTQTPRYLIKTRGQQVTLSCSPISGHRSVSWYQQTPGQGLQFLFEYFSETQRNKGNFPGRFSGRQFSNSRSEMNVSTLELGDSALYLCASSLVHPGDSPLHFGNGTRLTVT.

CDR3 sequence: CSVAQGAVTEAFF. In DNA form, the CDR3 reads TGCAGCGTCGCACAGGGGGCGGTCACTGAAGCTTTCTTT. The gene calls are TRBV29-1 and TRBJ1-1; 9 bases are a match to TRBD1. Per germline, CDR1 SQVTM and CDR2 ANQGSEA. Losses at the gene ends were 6 bases for V and 4 bases for J; bases not matched to a gene: 6. The CDR3 length is 13 residues.

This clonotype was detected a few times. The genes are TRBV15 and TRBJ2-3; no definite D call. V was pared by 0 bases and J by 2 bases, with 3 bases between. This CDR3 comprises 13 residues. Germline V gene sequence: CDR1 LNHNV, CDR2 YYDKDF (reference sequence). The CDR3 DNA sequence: TGTGCCACCAGCAGAGACATCACAGATACGCAGTATTTT. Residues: CATSRDITDTQYF.

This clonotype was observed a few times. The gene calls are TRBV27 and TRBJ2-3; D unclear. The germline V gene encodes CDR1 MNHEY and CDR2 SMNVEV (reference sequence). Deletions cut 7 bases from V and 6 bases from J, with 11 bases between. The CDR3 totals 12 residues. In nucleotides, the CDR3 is TGTGCCAGCACTACTCGTTCGGATACGCAGTATTTT. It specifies CASTTRSDTQYF.

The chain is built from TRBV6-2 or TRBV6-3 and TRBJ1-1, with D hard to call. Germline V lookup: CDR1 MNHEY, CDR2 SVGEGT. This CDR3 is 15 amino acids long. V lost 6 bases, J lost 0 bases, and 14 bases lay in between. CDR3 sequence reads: CASSPHGFLNTEAFF. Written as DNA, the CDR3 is TGTGCCAGCAGCCCCCATGGGTTTTTGAACACTGAAGCTTTCTTT.

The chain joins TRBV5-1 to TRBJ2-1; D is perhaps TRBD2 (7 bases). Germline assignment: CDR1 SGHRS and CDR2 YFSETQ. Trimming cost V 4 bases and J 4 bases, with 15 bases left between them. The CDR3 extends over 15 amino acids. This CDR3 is CASSPRGGAYNEQFF. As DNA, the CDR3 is TGCGCCAGCAGCCCCCGCGGGGGCGCATACAATGAGCAGTTCTTC. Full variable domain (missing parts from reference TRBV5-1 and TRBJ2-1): KAGVTQTPRYLIKTRGQQVTLSCSPISGHRSVSWYQQTPGQGLQFLFEYFSETQRNKGNFPGRFSGRQFSNSRSEMNVSTLELGDSALYLCASSPRGGAYNEQFFGPGTRLTVL.

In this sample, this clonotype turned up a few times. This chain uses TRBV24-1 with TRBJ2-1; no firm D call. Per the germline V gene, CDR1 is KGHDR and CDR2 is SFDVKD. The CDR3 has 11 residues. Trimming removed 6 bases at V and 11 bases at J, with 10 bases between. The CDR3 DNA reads TGTGCCACCAGTCAGAAAGGGAAGCAGTTCTTC. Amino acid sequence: CATSQKGKQFF.

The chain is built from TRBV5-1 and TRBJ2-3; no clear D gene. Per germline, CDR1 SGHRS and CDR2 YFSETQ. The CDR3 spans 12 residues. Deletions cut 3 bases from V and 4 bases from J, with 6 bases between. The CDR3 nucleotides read TGCGCCAGCAGCTCCGTCCCAGATACGCAGTATTTT. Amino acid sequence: CASSSVPDTQYF.

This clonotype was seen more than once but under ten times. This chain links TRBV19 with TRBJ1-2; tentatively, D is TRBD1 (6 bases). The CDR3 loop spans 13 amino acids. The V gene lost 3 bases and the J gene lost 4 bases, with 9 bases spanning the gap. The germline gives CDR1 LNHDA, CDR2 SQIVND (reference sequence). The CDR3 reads CASSIDRFYGYTF. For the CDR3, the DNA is TGTGCCAGTAGTATCGACAGGTTCTATGGCTACACCTTC.

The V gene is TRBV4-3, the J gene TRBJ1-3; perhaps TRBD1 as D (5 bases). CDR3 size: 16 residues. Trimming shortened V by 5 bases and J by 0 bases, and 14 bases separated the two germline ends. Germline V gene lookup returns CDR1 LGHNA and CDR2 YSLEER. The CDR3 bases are TGCGCCAGCAGCTACGGGACTCCCAACTCTGGAAACACCATATATTTT. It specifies CASSYGTPNSGNTIYF.

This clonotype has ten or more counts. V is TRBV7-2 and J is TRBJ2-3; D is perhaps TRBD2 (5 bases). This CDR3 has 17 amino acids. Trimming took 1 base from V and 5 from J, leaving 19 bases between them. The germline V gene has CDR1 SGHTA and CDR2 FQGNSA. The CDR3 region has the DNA TGTGCCAGCAGCTTAGGGCTAGCAGCAACCTTGGGAGATACGCAGTATTTT. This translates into CASSLGLAATLGDTQYF.

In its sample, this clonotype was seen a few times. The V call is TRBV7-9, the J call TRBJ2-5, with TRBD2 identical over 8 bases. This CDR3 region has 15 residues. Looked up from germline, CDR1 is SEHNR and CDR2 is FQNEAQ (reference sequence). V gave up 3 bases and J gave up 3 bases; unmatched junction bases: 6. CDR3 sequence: CASSLERGLEETQYF. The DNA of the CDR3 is TGTGCCAGCAGCTTGGAGCGGGGGCTAGAAGAGACCCAGTACTTC.

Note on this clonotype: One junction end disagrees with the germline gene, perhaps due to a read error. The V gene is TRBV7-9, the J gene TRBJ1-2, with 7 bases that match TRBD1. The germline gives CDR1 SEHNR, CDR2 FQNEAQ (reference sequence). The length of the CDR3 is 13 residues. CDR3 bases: TGTGCCAGCAGCTTCGACCCCGGGACAGCATTTTACTTC. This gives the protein CASSFDPGTAFYF.

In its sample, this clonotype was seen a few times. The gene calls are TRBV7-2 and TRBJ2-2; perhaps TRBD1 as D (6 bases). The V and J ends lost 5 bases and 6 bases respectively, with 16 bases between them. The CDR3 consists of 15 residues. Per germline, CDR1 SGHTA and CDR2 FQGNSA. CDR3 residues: CASSLGGTIPGELFF. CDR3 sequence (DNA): TGTGCCAGCAGCCTAGGGGGAACAATACCCGGGGAGCTGTTTTTT. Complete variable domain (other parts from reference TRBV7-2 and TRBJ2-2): GAGVSQSPSNKVTEKGKDVELRCDPISGHTALYWYRQSLGQGLEFLIYFQGNSAPDKSGLPSDRFSAERTGGSVSTLTIQRTQQEDSAVYLCASSLGGTIPGELFFGEGSRLTVL.

The CDR3 sequence: CASSIGGGYNEQFF. The CDR3 DNA is TGTGCCAGTAGTATCGGAGGGGGATACAATGAGCAGTTCTTC. This chain connects TRBV19 to TRBJ2-1, with D tentatively TRBD1 or TRBD2 (6 bases each). CDR3 length: 14 amino acids. Trimming pared 3 bases from V and 4 bases from J, leaving 10 bases between. Germline V gives CDR1 LNHDA, CDR2 SQIVND (reference sequence).

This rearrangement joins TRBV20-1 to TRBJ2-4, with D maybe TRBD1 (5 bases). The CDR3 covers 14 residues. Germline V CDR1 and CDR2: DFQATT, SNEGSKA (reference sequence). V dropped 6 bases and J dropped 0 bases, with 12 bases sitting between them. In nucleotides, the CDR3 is TGCAGTGCCACAGGTTCCCTAGCCAAAAACATTCAGTACTTC. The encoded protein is CSATGSLAKNIQYF.

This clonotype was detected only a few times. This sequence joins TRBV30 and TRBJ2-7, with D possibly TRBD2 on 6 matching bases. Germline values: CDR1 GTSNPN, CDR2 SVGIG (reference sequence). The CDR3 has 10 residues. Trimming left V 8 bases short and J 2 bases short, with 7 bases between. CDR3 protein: CAGGAYEQYF. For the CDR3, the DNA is TGTGCCGGAGGGGCCTACGAGCAGTACTTC.

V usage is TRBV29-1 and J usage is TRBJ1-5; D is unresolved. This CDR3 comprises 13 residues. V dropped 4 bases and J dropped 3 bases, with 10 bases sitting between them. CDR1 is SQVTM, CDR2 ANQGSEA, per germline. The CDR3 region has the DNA TGCAGCGTTGGCCAGAGCGACAATCAGCCCCAGCATTTT. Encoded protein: CSVGQSDNQPQHF.